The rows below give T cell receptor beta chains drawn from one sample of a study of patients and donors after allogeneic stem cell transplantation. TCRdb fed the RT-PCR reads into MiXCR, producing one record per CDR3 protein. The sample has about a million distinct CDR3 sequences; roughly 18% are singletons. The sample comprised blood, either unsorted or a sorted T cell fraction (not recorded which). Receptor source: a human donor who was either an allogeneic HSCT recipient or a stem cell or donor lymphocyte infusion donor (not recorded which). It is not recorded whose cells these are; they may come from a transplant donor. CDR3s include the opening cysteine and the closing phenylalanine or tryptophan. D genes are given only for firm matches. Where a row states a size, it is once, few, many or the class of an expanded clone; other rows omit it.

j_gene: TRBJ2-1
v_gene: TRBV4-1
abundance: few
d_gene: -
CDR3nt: TGCGCCAGCAGCCAAGAATTGGTCATGGGGGGCACCTACAATGAGCAGTTCTTC
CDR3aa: CASSQELVMGGTYNEQFF

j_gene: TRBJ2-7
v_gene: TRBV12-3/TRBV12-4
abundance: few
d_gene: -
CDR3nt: TGTGCCAGCAGTTTAGGATGGGAGGACTCCTACGAGCAGTACTTC
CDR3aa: CASSLGWEDSYEQYF

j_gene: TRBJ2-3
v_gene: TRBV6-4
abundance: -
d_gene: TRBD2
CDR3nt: TGTGCCAGCCCACATGCTAGCGGGGGGCCCACAGATACGCAGTATTTT
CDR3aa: CASPHASGGPTDTQYF

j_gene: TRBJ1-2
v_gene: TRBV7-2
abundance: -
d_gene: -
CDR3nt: TGTGCCAGCAGCCCAACCTTTGGAGGAGGCTACACCTTC
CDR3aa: CASSPTFGGGYTF

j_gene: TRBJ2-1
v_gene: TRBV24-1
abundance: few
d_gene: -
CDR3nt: TGTGCCACCAGTAATTGGGGGGGGCAAGACAATGAGCAGTTCTTC
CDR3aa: CATSNWGGQDNEQFF

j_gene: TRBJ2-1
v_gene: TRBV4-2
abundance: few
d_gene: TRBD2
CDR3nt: TGTGCCAGCACCCGAGGACTAGCTCTCAATGAGCAGTTCTTC
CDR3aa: CASTRGLALNEQFF

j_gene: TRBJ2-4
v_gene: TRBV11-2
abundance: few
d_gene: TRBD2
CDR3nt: TGTGCCAGCAAGGGAGGGGCAGACGGGGCCTCGGAGGCCAAAAACATTCAGTACTTC
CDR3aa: CASKGGADGASEAKNIQYF

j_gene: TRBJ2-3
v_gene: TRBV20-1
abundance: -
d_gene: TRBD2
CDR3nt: TGCAGTGCTAGAGGGACTAGCGAGGTAGATACGCAGTATTTT
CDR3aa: CSARGTSEVDTQYF

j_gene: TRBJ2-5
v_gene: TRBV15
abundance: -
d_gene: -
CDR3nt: TGTGCCACCAGCAGAGAATACGGCCAAGAGACCCAGTACTTC
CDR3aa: CATSREYGQETQYF

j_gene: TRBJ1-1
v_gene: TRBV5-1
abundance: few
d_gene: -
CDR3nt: TGCGCCAGCAGCTTGTTAACAGGGAGGGTGAACACTGAAGCTTTCTTT
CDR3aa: CASSLLTGRVNTEAFF

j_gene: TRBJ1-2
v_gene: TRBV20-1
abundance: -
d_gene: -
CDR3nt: TGCAGTGCCGTCAGCGGCAGTAACTATGGCTACACCTTC
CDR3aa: CSAVSGSNYGYTF

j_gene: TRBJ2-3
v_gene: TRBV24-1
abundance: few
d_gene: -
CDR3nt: TGTGCCACCAGTGATTTGGCCCCCACAGATACGCAGTATTTT
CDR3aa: CATSDLAPTDTQYF

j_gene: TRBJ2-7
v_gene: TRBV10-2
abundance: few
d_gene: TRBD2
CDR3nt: TGCGCCAGCAGTGAGATAGCGGGAGCCCACTACGAGCAGTACTTC
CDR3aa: CASSEIAGAHYEQYF

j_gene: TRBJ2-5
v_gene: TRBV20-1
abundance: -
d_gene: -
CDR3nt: TGCAGTGCTAGTTGGGACTCCTCGAGCAGGACCCAGTACTTC
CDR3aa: CSASWDSSSRTQYF

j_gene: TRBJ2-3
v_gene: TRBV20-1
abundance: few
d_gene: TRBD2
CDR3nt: TGCAGTGCTAGCGCCCGCCTGGGACTAGCGGGAGGCCGCGCAGATACGCAGTATTTT
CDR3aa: CSASARLGLAGGRADTQYF

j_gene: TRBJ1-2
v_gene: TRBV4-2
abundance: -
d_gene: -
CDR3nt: TGTGCCAGCAGCCAAGACGAGGGGAACAGTGGCTACACCTTC
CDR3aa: CASSQDEGNSGYTF

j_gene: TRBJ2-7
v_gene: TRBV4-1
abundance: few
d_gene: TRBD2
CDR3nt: TGCGCCAGCAGCCAAGTGGGCACTAGCGACCCCTACGAGCAGTACTTC
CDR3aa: CASSQVGTSDPYEQYF

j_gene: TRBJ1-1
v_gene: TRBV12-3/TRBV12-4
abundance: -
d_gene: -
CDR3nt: TGTGCCACCTCCTCAGGGTATGAAGCTTTCTTT
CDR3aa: CATSSGYEAFF

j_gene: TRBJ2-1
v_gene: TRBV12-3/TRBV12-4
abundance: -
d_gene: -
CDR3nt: TGTGCCAGCACCCCCAACGCTGCCTATGAGCAGTTCTTC
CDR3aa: CASTPNAAYEQFF

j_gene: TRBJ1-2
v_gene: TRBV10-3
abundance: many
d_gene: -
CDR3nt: TGTGCCATCAGTGATTTTCTGACGGGCGGGGAGTATGGCTACACCTTC
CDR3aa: CAISDFLTGGEYGYTF

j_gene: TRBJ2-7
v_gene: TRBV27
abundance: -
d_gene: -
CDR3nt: TGTGCCAGCAGTTTAGCGGCCTTAGTAATTAGCTCCTACGAGCAGTACTTC
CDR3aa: CASSLAALVISSYEQYF

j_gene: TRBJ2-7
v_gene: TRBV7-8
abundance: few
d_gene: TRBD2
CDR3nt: TGTGCCAGCAGCTGGGGACTAGCGGGGTTCCTGAGCTCCTACGAGCAGTACTTC
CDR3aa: CASSWGLAGFLSSYEQYF

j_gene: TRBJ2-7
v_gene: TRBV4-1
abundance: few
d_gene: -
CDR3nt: TGCGCCAGCAGCCAAACCGCAGGGGTCTCCTACGAGCAGTACTTC
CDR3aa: CASSQTAGVSYEQYF

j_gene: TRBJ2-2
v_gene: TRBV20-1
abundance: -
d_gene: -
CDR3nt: TGCAGTGCTCCTCGCGGGGGCCGCACCGGGGAGCTGTTTTTT
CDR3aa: CSAPRGGRTGELFF

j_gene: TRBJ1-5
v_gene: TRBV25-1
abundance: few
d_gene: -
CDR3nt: TGTGCCAGCAGTGGGAACAGGGTAGACAATCAGCCCCAGCATTTT
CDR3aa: CASSGNRVDNQPQHF

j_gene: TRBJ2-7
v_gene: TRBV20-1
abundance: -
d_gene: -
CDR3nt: TGCAGTGCTGAGCGCTACGAGCAGTACTTC
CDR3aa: CSAERYEQYF

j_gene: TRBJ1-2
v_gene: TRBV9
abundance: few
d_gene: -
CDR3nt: TGTGCCAGCAGCGTTAATTTGGCTCTGGGGGGCTACACCTTC
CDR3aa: CASSVNLALGGYTF

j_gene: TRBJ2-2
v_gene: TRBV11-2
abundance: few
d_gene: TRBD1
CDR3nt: TGTGCCAGCAGCTTTAGGCAGGGGGCGAGGGGGGAGCTGTTTTTT
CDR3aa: CASSFRQGARGELFF

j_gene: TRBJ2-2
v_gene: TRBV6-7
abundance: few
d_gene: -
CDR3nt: TGTGCCAGCAGTTACCGGAGAGACAGACGGACGAACACCGGGGAGCTGTTTTTT
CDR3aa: CASSYRRDRRTNTGELFF

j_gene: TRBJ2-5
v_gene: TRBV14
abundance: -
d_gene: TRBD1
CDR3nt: TGTGCCAGCAGCCAACAGAACCCGGACAGGCAAGAGACCCAGTACTTC
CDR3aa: CASSQQNPDRQETQYF

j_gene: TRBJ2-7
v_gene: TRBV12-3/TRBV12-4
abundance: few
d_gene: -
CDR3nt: TGTGCCAGCAGCCCCCGAGGACCCAACTACGAGCAGTACTTC
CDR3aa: CASSPRGPNYEQYF

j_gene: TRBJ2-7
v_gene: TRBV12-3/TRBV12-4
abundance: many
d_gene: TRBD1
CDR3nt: TGTGCCAGCAGGGGGACAGGACTGAAACCTACCTACGAGCAGTACTTC
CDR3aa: CASRGTGLKPTYEQYF

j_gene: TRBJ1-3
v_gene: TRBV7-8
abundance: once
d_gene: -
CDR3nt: TGTGCCAGCAGCCCTACTCAGCGCTACTCTGGAAACACCATATATTTT
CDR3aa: CASSPTQRYSGNTIYF

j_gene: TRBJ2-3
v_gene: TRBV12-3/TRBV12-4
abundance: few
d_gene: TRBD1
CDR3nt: TGTGCCAGCGCCGGGACAGGGCTATGGATTACAGATACGCAGTATTTT
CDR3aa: CASAGTGLWITDTQYF

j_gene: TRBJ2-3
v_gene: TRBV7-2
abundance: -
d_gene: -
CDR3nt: TGTGCCAGCAGCTTAGATCCAGGGTCGGATACGCAGTATTTT
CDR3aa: CASSLDPGSDTQYF

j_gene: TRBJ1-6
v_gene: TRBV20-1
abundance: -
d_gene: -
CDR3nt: TGCAGTGCCACACCCCGGGACTTTGGTTCACCCCTCCACTTT
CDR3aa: CSATPRDFGSPLHF

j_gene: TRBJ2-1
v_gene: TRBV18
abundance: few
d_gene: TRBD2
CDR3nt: TGTGCCAGCTCAAAGGGGACTAGCGGGGCCTACAATGAGCAGTTCTTC
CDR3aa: CASSKGTSGAYNEQFF

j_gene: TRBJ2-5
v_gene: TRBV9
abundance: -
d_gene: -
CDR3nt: TGTGCCAGCAGCGTACGGGACGAAAAACAAGAGACCCAGTACTTC
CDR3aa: CASSVRDEKQETQYF

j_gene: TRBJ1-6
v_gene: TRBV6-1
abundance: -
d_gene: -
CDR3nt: TGTGCCAGCAATAACAGGGAAGGGCTAAGATCACCCCTCCACTTT
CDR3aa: CASNNREGLRSPLHF

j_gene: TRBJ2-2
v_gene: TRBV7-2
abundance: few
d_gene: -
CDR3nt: TGTGCCAGCAGCCATACAGGCCCCACCGGGGAGCTGTTTTTT
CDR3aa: CASSHTGPTGELFF

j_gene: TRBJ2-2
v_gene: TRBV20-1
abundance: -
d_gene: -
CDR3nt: TGCAGTGCTAGGAACGCCTACAGGGAAGGGAACACCGGGGAGCTGTTTTTT
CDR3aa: CSARNAYREGNTGELFF

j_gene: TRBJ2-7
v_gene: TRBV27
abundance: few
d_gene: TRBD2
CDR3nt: TGTGCCAGCAGGGTCGAAGCGGGGGGCCTGTACGAGCAGTACTTC
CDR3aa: CASRVEAGGLYEQYF

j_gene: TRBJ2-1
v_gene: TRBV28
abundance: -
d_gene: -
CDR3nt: TGTGCCAGCAGTTCCTGGGAGGTTGAGCAGTTCTTC
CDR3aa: CASSSWEVEQFF

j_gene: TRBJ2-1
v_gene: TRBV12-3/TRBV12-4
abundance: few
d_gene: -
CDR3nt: TGTGCCAGCAGTCCTTGGAGAGGGGTGAATGAGCAGTTCTTC
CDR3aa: CASSPWRGVNEQFF

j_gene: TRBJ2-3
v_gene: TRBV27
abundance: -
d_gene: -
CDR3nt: TGTGCCAGCAGTTTTTTGTCCACCACAGATACGCAGTATTTT
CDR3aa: CASSFLSTTDTQYF

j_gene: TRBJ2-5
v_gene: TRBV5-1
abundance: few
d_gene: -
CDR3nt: TGCGCCAGCAGCTTGGCCAGCCTTTCTTACCAAGAGACCCAGTACTTC
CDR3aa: CASSLASLSYQETQYF